These 7 T cell receptor beta chains came from one sample sequenced in a study of T cell clonality in common variable immunodeficiency. Sequencing used immunoSEQ multiplex PCR; TCRdb keeps in-frame clones, though not all of them. The table lists some 28,000 clones, no singletons, with 10% to 15% in the top ten. Material for sequencing was peripheral blood mononuclear cells. These receptors all stem from a person between 18 and 69 years old in good health.

This clone appeared many times. The observed sequence ends 3 residues before the CDR3 terminus, with the missing tail filled in from the germline J gene. The J gene is TRBJ2-7, the V gene TRBV7-2; possible D gene TRBD2, 6 bases. The CDR3 runs to 14 residues. The V and J ends lost 1 base and 2 bases respectively, with 9 bases between them. CDR1 and CDR2 from the germline V gene are SGHTA and FQGNSA. The CDR3 sequence: CASSLGGVAYEQYF. The CDR3 bases that were read are TGTGCCAGCAGCTTAGGGGGGGTGGCCTACGAG.

Ten or more counts support this clone. The DNA ends 3 residues before the CDR3 does, and the rest of the CDR3 is filled in from the germline J gene. The V and J genes are TRBV5-6 and TRBJ1-6; D is uncertain. This CDR3 is built from 11 residues. Germline V gene data show CDR1 as SGHDT and CDR2 as YYEEEE. CDR3 loop: CASSSGVSLHF. Incomplete CDR3 DNA: TGTGCCAGCAGTTCGGGTGTGTCC.

This clone occurred many times. The read ends 3 residues early relative to the CDR3; the germline J gene fills the gap. The chain carries TRBV5-6 and TRBJ1-1; D is possibly TRBD1 (6 bases). Germline-derived CDR1 and CDR2 are SGHDT and YYEEEE. The CDR3 contains 13 residues. The V and J ends lost 4 bases and 5 bases respectively, with 12 bases between them. The sequenced CDR3 bases are TGTGCCAGCAGCACAGGGTTTCATACTGAA. Its protein is CASSTGFHTE. The whole CDR3 protein is CASSTGFHTEAFF.

Regarding this clone: The read ends 3 residues shy of where the CDR3 ends; the end is completed using the germline J gene. The J gene is TRBJ1-2, the V gene TRBV13, with D uncertain. The CDR3 is made up of 12 amino acids. V gave up 5 bases and J gave up 4 bases, with 8 bases separating them. From germline, CDR1 is PRHDT and CDR2 FYEKMQ (reference sequence). The part of the CDR3 DNA that was read is TGTGCCAGCAGCCCCGGGGTCTATGGC. Translating it yields CASSPGVYG. From start to end, the CDR3 is CASSPGVYGYTF.

Ten or more counts support this clone. The read is 3 residues too short to cover the CDR3 end, so that end is filled in from the germline J gene. The chain links TRBV29-1 to TRBJ2-1; D is unclear. This CDR3 region has 12 residues. CDR1 and CDR2 from the germline V gene are SQVTM and ANQGSEA. The V end was cut by 5 bases, the J end by 0 bases, with 5 bases between. CDR3 DNA, as far as it was read: TGCAGCGTTCCTAGCTCCTACAATGAG. Translated: CSVPSSYNE. The full-length CDR3 reads as CSVPSSYNEQFF.

As regards this clone: The read terminates 3 residues ahead of where the CDR3 ends, so the germline J gene completes it. The rearrangement joins TRBV19 to TRBJ1-5, with D perhaps matching TRBD1 (6 bases). CDR1 LNHDA and CDR2 SQIVND come from the germline V gene (reference sequence). CDR3 length: 16 residues. V lost 3 bases and J lost 0, with 12 bases in between. The part of the CDR3 DNA that was read is TGTGCCAGTAGTATGGGGACAATTTATAGCAATCAGCCC. This gives the protein CASSMGTIYSNQP. The entire CDR3 sequence reads CASSMGTIYSNQPQHF.

This clone appeared many times. The read gets to within 3 residues of the CDR3 end, and the germline J gene fills in the rest. This chain joins TRBV5-1 and TRBJ1-5; D gene ambiguous. CDR1 SGHRS and CDR2 YFSETQ come from the germline V gene. The CDR3 sequence is 14 residues long. Trimming stripped 1 base from V and 2 bases from J, with 7 bases between. The sequenced CDR3 bases are TGCGCCAGCAGCTTGACGGCGGGCAATCAGCCC. Protein product: CASSLTAGNQP. In full, the CDR3 is CASSLTAGNQPQHF.